This paragraph reports one T cell receptor beta chain. Healthy bone marrow donors made up the cohort. Amplification used 60 Vbeta primers and 13 Jbeta primers. Original handling: Roughly 10 million shared chains were among around 78 million unique TCR beta chains counted in a later analysis. The repertoire was sequenced with immunoSEQ multiplex PCR; TCRdb's copy has only in-frame clones and lacks some. V, J and clone size are those of that table, while D and trimming were read from the DNA. This sample has 95,000 to 130,000 clones, with 75% found just once. The data derive from a study of cytomegalovirus exposure and HLA in healthy donors. The receptor's source is a woman aged 18-29 years in good health and CMV-seronegative. Sequencing input: PBMCs.

CDR3 region: CASSKGEGVDGYTF. CDR3 bases: TGTGCCAGCAGTAAAGGGGAGGGCGTGGATGGCTACACCTTC. V gene TRBV2 combines with J gene TRBJ1-2; maybe TRBD1 (5 bases). Germline CDR1 reads SNHLY; CDR2 reads FYNNEI. Trimming removed 5 bases at V and 6 bases at J, with 16 bases between. This CDR3 contains 14 residues. The whole variable domain, filled in from reference TRBV2 and TRBJ1-2, reads EPEVTQTPSHQVTQMGQEVILRCVPISNHLYFYWYRQILGQKVEFLVSFYNNEISEKSEIFDDQFSVERPDGSNFTLKIRSTKLEDSAMYFCASSKGEGVDGYTFGSGTRLTVV.